A selection of T cell receptor beta chains follows, all from one sample in a study of blood T cells in healthy people across ages. TCRdb re-derived calls from the 5' RACE reads in MiXCR, one entry per CDR3 protein. The sample lists roughly 1.5 million distinct CDR3 sequences, 35% to 45% seen once, with about 4% in the top ten. The sequenced sample was blood. These receptors were collected from a woman between 18 and 29 years old in good health. The CDR3 runs from the conserved cysteine through the conserved F or W.

V	J	length	CDR3
TRBV28	TRBJ1-5	15	CASSPAGIWGQPQHF
TRBV18	TRBJ1-5	17	CASSPFYLGQGGQPQHF
TRBV7-2	TRBJ1-5	14	CASSLVGRESPQHF
TRBV7-2	TRBJ2-3	13	CAPAVVSTDTQYF
TRBV5-6	TRBJ1-2	14	CASSQHGPLYGYTF
TRBV4-2	TRBJ2-1	16	CASNQDGTSGSNEQFF
TRBV20-1	TRBJ2-7	16	CSARDPRTGDTWEQYF
TRBV6-6	TRBJ1-5	12	CASRLANQPQHF
TRBV3-1	TRBJ1-5	12	CASSQGLGPQHF
TRBV29-1	TRBJ2-3	14	CSAVGQAVTDTQYF
TRBV3-1	TRBJ2-1	16	CASSQAAGGPLGEQFF
TRBV29-1	TRBJ1-4	15	CSVGRGPASNEKLFF
TRBV4-3	TRBJ1-1	17	CASSQDPPSMLNTEAFF
TRBV7-2	TRBJ2-3	16	CASSLEGFRGTDTQYF
TRBV20-1	TRBJ2-1	13	CSARAGLVNEQFF
TRBV12-3/TRBV12-4	TRBJ2-3	13	CPSISGVRDTQYF
TRBV5-4	TRBJ1-1	16	CASSGGARARQFEAFF